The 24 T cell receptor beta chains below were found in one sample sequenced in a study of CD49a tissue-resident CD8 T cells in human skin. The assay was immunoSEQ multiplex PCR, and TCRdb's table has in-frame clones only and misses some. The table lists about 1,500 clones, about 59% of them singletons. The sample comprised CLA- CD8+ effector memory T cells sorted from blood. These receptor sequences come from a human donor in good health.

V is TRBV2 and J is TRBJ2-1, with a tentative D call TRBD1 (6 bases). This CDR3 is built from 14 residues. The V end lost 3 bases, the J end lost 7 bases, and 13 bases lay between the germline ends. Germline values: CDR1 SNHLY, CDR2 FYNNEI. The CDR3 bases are TGTGCCAGCAGTGAGGGATATCAGGGGAATGAGCAGTTCTTC. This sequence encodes CASSEGYQGNEQFF.

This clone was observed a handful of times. The CDR3 DNA sequence: TGTGCCAGCAGTGAACGGGGCGGGACAGGGGGGAATGAGCAGTTCTTC. It yields the protein CASSERGGTGGNEQFF. This chain links TRBV6-4 with TRBJ2-1, with 11 bases fitting TRBD1. The junction had 8 bases not matched to a gene; V was cut back by 3 bases and J by 7 bases. The germline V gene encodes CDR1 MRHNA and CDR2 SNTAGT. The CDR3 loop spans 16 amino acids.

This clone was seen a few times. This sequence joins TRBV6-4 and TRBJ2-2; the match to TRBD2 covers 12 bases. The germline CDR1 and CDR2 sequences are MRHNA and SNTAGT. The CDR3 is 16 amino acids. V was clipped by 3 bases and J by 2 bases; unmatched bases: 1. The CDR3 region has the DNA TGTGCCAGCAGTGAACTAGCGGGAGGTAACACCGGGGAGCTGTTTTTT. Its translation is CASSELAGGNTGELFF.

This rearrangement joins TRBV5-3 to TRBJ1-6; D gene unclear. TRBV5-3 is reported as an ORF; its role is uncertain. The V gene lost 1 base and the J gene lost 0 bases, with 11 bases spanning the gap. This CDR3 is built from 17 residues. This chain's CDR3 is CARSLREKTSYNSPLHF. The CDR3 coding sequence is TGTGCCAGAAGCTTGCGTGAGAAAACCTCCTATAATTCACCCCTCCACTTT.

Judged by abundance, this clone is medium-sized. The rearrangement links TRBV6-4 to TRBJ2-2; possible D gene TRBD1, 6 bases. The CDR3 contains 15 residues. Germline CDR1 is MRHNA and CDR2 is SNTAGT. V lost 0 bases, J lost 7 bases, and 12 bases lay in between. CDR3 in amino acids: CASSDSPGDGGELFF. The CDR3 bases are TGTGCCAGCAGTGACTCGCCAGGGGATGGCGGGGAGCTGTTTTTT.

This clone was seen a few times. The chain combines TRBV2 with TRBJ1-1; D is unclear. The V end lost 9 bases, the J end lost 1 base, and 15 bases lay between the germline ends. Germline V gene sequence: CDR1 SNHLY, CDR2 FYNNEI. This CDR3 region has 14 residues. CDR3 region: CARFYGRSNTEAFF. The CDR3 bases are TGTGCCAGGTTTTACGGTAGATCGAACACTGAAGCTTTCTTT.

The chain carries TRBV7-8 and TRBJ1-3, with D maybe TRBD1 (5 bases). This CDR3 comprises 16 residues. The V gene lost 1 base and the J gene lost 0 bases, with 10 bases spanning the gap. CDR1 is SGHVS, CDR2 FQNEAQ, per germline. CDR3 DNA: TGTGCCAGCAGCTTAGGGACATTGGACTCTGGAAACACCATATATTTT. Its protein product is CASSLGTLDSGNTIYF. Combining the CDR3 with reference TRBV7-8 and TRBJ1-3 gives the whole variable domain GAGVSQSPRYKVAKRGQDVALRCDPISGHVSLFWYQQALGQGPEFLTYFQNEAQLDKSGLPSDRFFAERPEGSVSTLKIQRTQQEDSAVYLCASSLGTLDSGNTIYFGEGSWLTVV.

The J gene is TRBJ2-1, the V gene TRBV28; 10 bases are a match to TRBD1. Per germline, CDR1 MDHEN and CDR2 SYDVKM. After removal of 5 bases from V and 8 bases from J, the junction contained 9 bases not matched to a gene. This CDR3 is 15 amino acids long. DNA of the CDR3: TGTGCCAGCAGTGATGGACAGGGGGAGGCATATGAGCAGTTCTTC. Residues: CASSDGQGEAYEQFF.

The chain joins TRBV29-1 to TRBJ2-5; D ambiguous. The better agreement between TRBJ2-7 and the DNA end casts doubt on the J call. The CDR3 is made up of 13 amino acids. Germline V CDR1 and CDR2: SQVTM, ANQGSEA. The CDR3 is CSVESREPYEQYF. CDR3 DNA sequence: TGCAGCGTTGAAAGTAGAGAGCCCTACGAGCAGTACTTC.

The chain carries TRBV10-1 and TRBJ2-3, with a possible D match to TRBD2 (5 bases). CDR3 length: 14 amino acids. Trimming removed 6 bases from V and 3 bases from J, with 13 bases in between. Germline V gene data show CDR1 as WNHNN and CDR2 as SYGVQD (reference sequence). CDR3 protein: CASRGPAETDTQYF. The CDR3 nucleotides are TGCGCCAGCAGAGGTCCAGCGGAGACAGATACGCAGTATTTT.

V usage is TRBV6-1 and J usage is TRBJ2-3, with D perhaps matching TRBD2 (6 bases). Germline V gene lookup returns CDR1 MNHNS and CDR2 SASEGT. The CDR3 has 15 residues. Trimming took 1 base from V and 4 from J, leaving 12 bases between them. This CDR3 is CASSEETGAADTQYF. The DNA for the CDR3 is TGTGCCAGCAGTGAAGAGACGGGAGCGGCAGATACGCAGTATTTT.

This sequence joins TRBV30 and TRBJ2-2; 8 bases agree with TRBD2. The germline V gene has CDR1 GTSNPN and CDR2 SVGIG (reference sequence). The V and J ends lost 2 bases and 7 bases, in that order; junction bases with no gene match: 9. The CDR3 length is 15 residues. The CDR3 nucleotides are TGTGCCTGGAGTAGCAGCGGGAGTACAATCGGGGAGCTGTTTTTT. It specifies CAWSSSGSTIGELFF.

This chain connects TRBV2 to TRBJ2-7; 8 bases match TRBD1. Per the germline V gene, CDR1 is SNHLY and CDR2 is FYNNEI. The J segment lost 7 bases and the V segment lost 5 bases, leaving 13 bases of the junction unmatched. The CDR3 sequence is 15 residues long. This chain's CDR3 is CASSPGQVAPGEQYF. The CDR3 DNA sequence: TGTGCCAGCAGTCCGGGACAGGTGGCCCCTGGGGAGCAGTACTTC.

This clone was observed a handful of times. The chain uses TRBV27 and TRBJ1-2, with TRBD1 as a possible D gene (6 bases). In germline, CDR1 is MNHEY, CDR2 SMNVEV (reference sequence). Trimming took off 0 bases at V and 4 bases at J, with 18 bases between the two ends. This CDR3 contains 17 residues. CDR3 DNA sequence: TGTGCCAGCAGTTTATCTGTTAGTACAGGGCGCGGCTATGGCTACACCTTC. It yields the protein CASSLSVSTGRGYGYTF.

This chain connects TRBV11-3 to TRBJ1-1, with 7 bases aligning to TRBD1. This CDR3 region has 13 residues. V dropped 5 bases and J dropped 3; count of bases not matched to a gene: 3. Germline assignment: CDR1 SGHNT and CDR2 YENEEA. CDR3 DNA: TGTGCCAGCAGCCCCCAGGGGGACACTGAAGCTTTCTTT. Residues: CASSPQGDTEAFF.

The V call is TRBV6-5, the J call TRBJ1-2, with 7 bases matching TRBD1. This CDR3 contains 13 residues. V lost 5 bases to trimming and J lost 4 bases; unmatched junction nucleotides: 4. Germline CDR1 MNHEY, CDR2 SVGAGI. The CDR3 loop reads CASSTGTAYGYTF. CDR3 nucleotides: TGTGCCAGCAGTACCGGGACAGCCTATGGCTACACCTTC.

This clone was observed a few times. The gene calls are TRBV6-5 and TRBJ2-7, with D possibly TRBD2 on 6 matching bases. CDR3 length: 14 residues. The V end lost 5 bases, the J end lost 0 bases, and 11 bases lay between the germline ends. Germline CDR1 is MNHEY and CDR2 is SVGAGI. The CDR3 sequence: CASSIAESSYEQYF. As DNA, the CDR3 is TGTGCCAGCAGTATAGCGGAGAGCTCCTACGAGCAGTACTTC.

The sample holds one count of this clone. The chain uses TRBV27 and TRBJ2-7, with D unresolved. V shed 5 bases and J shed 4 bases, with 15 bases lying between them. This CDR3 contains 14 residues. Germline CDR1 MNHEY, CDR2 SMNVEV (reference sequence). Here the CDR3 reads CASSTAILRYEQYF. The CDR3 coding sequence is TGTGCCAGCAGTACGGCCATTCTGAGGTACGAGCAGTACTTC.

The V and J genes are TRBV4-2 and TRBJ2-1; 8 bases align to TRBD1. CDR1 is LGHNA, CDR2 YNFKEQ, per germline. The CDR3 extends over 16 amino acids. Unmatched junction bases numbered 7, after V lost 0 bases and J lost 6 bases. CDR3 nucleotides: TGTGCCAGCAGCCAAGAGGCAGGACAGGGTGGCAATGAGCAGTTCTTC. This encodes CASSQEAGQGGNEQFF.

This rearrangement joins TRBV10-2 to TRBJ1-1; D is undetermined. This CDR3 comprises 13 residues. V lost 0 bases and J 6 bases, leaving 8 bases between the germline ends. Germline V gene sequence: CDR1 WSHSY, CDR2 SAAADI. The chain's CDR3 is CASSESVRSEAFF. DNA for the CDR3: TGCGCCAGCAGTGAGTCGGTCAGGTCTGAAGCTTTCTTT.

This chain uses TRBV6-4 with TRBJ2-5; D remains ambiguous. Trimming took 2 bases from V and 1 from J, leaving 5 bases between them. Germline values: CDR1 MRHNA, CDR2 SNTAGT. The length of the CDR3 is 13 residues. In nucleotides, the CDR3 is TGTGCCAGCAGTGACGGCCCCCAAGAGACCCAGTACTTC. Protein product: CASSDGPQETQYF.

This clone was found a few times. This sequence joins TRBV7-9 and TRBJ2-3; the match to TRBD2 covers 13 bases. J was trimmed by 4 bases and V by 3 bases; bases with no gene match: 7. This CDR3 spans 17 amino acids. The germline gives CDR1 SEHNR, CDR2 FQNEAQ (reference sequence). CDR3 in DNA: TGTGCCAGCAGCTTTGGGACTAGCGGGATGCTTTCAGATACGCAGTATTTT. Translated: CASSFGTSGMLSDTQYF. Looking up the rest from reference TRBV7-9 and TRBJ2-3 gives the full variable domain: DTGVSQNPRHKITKRGQNVTFRCDPISEHNRLYWYRQTLGQGPEFLTYFQNEAQLEKSRLLSDRFSAERPKGSFSTLEIQRTEQGDSAMYLCASSFGTSGMLSDTQYFGPGTRLTVL.

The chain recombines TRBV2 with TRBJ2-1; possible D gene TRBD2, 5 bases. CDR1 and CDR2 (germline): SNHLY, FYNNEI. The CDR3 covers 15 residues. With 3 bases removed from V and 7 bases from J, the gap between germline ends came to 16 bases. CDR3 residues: CASSEWETVSNEQFF. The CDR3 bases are TGTGCCAGCAGTGAGTGGGAGACGGTTTCGAATGAGCAGTTCTTC.

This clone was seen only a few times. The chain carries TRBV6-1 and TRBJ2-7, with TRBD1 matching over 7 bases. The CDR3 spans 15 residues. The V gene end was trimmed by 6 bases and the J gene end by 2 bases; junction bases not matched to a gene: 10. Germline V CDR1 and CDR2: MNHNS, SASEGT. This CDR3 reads CASRYTGDGPYEQYF. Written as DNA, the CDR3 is TGTGCCAGCAGATACACAGGGGATGGCCCCTACGAGCAGTACTTC.